This T cell receptor (beta chain) comes out of a study of long-term antiretroviral therapy in people with HIV. Points from the study as a whole: Transplant donor controls retained higher diversity, though diversity increased after ART.

With regard to this clone: The antigen is not known.

There was at least one pre-ART PBMC sample for each donor, plus at least two post-ART PBMC samples. Treated in the United States were all of the participants with HIV. Investigators performed immunoSEQ version v3.0 at survey level. Sequencing set out to capture about 35,000-55,000 T-cell genomes per sample. Profiled with immunoSEQ multiplex PCR; TCRdb holds only in-frame clones, not every one. The table lists 24,000 or so clones, around 95% of them singletons. V dropped 1 base and J dropped 6 bases, with 7 bases sitting between them. The CDR3 consists of 12 residues. CDR1 and CDR2 from the germline V gene are KGHSH and LQKENI.

The specimen was unsorted PBMCs, collected almost 5 years after starting antiretroviral therapy. This chain connects TRBV18 to TRBJ2-7; maybe TRBD1 (5 bases). The sequence came from a woman in her fifties or sixties with HIV. The CDR3 here is CASSPQGVEQYF. The CDR3, as DNA: TGTGCCAGCTCACCACAAGGGGTCGAGCAGTACTTC.